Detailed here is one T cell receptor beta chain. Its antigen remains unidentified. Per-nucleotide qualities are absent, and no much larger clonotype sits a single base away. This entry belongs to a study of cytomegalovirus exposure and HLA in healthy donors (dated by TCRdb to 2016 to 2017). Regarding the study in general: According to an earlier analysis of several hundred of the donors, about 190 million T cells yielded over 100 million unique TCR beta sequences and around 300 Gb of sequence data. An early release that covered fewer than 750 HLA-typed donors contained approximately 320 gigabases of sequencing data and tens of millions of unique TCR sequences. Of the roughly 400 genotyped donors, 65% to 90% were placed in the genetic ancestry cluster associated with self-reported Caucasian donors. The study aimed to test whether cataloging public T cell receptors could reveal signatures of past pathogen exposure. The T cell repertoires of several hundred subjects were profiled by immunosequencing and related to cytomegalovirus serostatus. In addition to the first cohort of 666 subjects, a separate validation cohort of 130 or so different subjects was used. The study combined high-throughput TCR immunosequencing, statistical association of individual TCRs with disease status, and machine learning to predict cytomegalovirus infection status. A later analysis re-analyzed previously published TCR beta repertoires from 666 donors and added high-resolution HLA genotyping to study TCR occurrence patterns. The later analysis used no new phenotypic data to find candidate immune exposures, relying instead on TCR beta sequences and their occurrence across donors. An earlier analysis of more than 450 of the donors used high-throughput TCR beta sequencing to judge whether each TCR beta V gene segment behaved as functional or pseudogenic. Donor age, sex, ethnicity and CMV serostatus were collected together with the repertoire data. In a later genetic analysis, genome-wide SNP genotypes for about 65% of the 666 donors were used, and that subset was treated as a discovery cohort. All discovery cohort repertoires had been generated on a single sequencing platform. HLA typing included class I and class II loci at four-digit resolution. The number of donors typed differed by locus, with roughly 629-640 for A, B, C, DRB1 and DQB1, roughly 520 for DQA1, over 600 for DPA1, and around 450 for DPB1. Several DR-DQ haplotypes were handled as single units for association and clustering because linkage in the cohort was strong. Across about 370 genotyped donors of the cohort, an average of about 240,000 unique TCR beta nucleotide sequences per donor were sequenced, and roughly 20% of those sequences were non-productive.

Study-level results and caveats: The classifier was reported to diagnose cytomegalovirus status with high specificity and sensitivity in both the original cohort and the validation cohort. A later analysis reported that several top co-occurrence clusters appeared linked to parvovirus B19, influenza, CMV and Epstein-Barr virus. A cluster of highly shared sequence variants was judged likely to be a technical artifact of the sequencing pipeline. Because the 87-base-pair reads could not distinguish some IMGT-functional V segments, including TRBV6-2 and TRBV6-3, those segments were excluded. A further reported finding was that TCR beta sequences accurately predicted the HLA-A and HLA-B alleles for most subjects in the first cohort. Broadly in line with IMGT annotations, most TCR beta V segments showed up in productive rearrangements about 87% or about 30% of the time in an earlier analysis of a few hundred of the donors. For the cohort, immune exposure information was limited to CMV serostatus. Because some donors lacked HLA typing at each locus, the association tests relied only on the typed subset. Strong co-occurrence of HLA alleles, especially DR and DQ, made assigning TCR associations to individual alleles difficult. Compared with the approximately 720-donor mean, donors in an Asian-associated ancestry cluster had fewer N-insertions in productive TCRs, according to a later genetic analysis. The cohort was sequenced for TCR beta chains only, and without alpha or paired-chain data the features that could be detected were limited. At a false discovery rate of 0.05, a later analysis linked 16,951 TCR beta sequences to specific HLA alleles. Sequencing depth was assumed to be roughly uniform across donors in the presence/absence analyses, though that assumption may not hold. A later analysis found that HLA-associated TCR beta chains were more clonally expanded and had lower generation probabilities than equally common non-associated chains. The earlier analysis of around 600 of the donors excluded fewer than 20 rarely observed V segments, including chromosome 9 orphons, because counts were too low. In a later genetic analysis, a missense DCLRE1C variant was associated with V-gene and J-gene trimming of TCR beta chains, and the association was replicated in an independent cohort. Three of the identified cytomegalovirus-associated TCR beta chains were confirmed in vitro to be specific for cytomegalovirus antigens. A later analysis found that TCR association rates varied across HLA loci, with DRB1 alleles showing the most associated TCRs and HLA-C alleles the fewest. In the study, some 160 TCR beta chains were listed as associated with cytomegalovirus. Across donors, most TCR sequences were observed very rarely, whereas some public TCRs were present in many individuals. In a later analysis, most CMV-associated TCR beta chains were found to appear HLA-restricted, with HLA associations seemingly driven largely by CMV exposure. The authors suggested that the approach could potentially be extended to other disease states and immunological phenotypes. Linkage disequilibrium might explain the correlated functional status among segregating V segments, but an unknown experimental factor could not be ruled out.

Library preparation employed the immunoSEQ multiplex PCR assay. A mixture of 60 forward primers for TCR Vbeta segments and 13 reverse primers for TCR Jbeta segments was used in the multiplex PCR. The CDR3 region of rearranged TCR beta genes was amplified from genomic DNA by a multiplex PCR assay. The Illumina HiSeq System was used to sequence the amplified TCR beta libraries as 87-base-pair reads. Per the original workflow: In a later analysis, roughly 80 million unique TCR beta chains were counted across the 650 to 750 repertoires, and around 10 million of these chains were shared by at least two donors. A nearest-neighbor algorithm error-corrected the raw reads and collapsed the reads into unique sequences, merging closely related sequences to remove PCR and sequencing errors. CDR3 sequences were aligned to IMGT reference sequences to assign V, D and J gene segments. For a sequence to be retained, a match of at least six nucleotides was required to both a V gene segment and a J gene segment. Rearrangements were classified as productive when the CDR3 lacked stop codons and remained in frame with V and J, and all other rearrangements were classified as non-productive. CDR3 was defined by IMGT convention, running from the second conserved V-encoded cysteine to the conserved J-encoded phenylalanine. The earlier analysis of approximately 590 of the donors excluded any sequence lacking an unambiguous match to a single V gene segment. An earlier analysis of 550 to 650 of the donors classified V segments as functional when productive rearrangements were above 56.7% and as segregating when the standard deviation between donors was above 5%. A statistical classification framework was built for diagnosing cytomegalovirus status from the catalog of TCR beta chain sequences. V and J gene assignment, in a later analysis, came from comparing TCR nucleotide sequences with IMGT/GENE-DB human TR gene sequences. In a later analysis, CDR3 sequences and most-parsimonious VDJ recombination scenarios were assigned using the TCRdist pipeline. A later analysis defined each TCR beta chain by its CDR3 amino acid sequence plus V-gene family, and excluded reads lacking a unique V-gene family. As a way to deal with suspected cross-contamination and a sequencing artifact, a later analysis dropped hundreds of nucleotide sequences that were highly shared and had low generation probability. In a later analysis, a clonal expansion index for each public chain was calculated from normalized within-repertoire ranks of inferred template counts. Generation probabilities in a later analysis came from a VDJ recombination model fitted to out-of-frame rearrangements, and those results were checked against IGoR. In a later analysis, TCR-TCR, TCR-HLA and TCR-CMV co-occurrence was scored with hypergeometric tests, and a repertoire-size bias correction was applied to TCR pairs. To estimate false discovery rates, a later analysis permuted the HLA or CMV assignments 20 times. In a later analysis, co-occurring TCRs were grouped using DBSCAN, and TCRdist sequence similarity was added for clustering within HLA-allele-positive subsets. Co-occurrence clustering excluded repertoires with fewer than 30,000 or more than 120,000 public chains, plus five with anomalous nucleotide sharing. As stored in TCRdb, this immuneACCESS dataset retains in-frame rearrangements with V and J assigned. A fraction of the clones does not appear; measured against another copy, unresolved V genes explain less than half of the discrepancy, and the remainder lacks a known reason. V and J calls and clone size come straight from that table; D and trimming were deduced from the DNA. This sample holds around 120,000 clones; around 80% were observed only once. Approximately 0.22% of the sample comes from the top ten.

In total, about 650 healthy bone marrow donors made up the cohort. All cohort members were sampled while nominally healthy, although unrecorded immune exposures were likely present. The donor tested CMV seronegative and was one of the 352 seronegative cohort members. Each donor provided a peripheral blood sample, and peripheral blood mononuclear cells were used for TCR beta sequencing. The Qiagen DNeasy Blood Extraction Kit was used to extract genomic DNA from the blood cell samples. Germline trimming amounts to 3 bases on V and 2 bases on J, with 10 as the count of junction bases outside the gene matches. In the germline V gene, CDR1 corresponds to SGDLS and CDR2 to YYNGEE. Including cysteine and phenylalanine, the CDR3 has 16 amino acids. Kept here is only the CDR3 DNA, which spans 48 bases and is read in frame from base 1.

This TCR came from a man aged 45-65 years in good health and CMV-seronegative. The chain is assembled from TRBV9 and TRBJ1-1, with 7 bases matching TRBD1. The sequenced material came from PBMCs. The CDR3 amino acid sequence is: CASSGRDSLYNTEAFF. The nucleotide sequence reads TGTGCCAGCAGCGGAAGGGACAGCCTCTACAACACTGAAGCTTTCTTT. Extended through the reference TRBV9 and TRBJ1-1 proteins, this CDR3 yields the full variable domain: DSGVTQTPKHLITATGQRVTLRCSPRSGDLSVYWYQQSLDQGLQFLIQYYNGEERAKGNILERFSAQQFPDLHSELNLSSLELGDSALYFCASSGRDSLYNTEAFFGQGTRLTVV.